The present T cell receptor (beta chain) was sequenced within a study of CD8+CD57+ T cells in acquired aplastic anemia listed by TCRdb under 2018. At the level of the whole study: DNA extracted from sorted CD4+ and CD8+ cells had a mean of about 3 ug, with a range of 0.2 to 27.4 ug. Mean read counts for healthy donor samples were about 10.8 million for CD4+ cells and fewer than 12 million for CD8+ cells.

Including cysteine and phenylalanine, the CDR3 has 16 amino acids. Kept here is only the CDR3 DNA, which spans 48 bases and is read in frame from base 1. The V and J ends are trimmed by 10 bases and 2 bases, leaving 21 bases between them. Looking up the germline V gene (reference sequence) yields CDR1 WNHNN and CDR2 SYGVQD. The paper as a whole reports these results and caveats: No significant difference in CD8+ Simpson's diversity was found between patients and healthy controls (P=0.060). Over 25 CD8+ CDR3 sequences were found in both patients and controls but appeared to be highly expressed in patients and within the immunodominant clones of the patients.

In this study, sorted CD4+ and CD8+ T cells from the blood of healthy subjects and of severe aplastic anemia patients had their TCR repertoires deep-sequenced. Ficoll-Paque density gradient centrifugation was used to isolate peripheral blood mononuclear cells. Before DNA extraction, CD4+ and CD8+ T cells were sorted by FACS or by magnetic beads. Points on this clonotype: Its antigen remains unidentified. No base qualities exist here, and no much larger clone lies one base off it.

Genomic DNA was used as template for profiling of TCR beta VDJ combinations and CDR3 sequences. TCR repertoire sequencing was run on an Illumina HiSeq 2000. The paper's processing steps were these. TRBV/TRBJ rearrangement plots, CDR3 size and DJ length profiles, and Simpson's diversity index were used to evaluate the repertoires. The immunodominant clone was defined as the most abundant DNA sequence in deep sequencing data. CDR3 amino acid sequences were checked for sharing between subjects and were compared against published repertoires and the VDJdb database. TCRdb trimmed the raw reads at Q25, called clones with MiXCR and kept productive beta chains. All rows with the same CDR3 protein become a single entry with the most common DNA and genes. The authors' filters were not applied to this entry. This sample holds fewer than 200,000 distinct CDR3 sequences; approximately 43% were observed only once. Of the sample, about 1.1% falls within the top ten clones.

The V and J genes are TRBV10-1 and TRBJ1-5, and the D gene may be TRBD1, 5 bases matching. This TCR was recovered from a human donor in good health. Sequenced input: sorted CD4+, CD8+, or CD8+CD57+ T cells (not recorded which) from PBMCs. The DNA sequence is as follows: TGCGCCACCAGGGCGTGGAGGGTAGGGTGCAATCAGCCCCAGCATTTT. It translates to CATRAWRVGCNQPQHF.